The 20 T cell receptor beta chains reported below all come from one sample, sequenced in a study of blood T cell repertoires in COVID-19. Here immunoSEQ multiplex PCR was the method, and the copy in TCRdb shows in-frame clones only, minus some. The sample records about 130,000 clones, about four fifths being singletons. Input material: peripheral blood. All receptors derive from a woman aged 55 to 70 with active or convalescent COVID-19.

V and J are TRBV7-2 and TRBJ2-7; 7 bases match TRBD2. CDR3 length equals 15 residues. Germline trimming cut 3 bases from V and 0 bases from J; bases unmatched to any gene: 5. Germline V gene lookup returns CDR1 SGHTA and CDR2 FQGNSA. The CDR3 DNA follows: TGTGCCAGCAGCTTTTGGGGGGGTCCCTCCTACGAGCAGTACTTC. It specifies CASSFWGGPSYEQYF.

This chain uses TRBV11-1 with TRBJ2-2; perhaps TRBD2 as D (6 bases). The CDR3 is 16 residues long. Germline CDR1 and CDR2: SGHAT and FQDESV (reference sequence). V gave up 5 bases and J gave up 6 bases, with 19 bases separating them. As DNA, the CDR3 is TGTGCCAGCAGCCCCCGACCGACTAGGTCGGCCGGGGAGCTGTTTTTT. Translation: CASSPRPTRSAGELFF.

The V gene is TRBV5-6, the J gene TRBJ1-2, with D unclear. The germline gives CDR1 SGHDT, CDR2 YYEEEE. Trimming took 4 bases from V and 2 from J, leaving 21 bases between them. This CDR3 comprises 17 residues. The DNA for the CDR3 is TGTGCCAGCAGCCCCGAAGTCGGATCTAGACTGAACTATGGCTACACCTTC. It yields the protein CASSPEVGSRLNYGYTF. Filled out from reference TRBV5-6 and TRBJ1-2, the complete variable domain reads DAGVTQSPTHLIKTRGQQVTLRCSPKSGHDTVSWYQQALGQGPQFIFQYYEEEERQRGNFPDRFSGHQFPNYSSELNVNALLLGDSALYLCASSPEVGSRLNYGYTFGSGTRLTVV.

The chain links TRBV29-1 to TRBJ2-1; 8 bases line up with TRBD2. The CDR3 length is 14 residues. V shed 3 bases and J 7 bases; nucleotides not matched to a gene: 8. In germline, CDR1 is SQVTM, CDR2 ANQGSEA. CDR3 amino acids: CSVDTAGEANEQFF. For the CDR3, the DNA is TGCAGCGTTGACACAGCGGGAGAAGCGAATGAGCAGTTCTTC.

The chain carries TRBV9 and TRBJ1-2; D is unclear. From germline, CDR1 is SGDLS and CDR2 YYNGEE. The CDR3 extends over 13 amino acids. Trimming took off 0 bases at V and 2 bases at J, with 5 bases between the two ends. The DNA for the CDR3 is TGTGCCAGCAGCGTAGACCGGAACTATGGCTACACCTTC. Amino acids: CASSVDRNYGYTF.

The V gene is TRBV5-6, the J gene TRBJ2-5; possible D gene TRBD1, 6 bases. The CDR3 consists of 16 residues. Germline V gene data show CDR1 as SGHDT and CDR2 as YYEEEE. The V end lost 1 base, the J end lost 1 base, and 14 bases lay between the germline ends. The CDR3 spells CASSLNGRGVQETQYF. The CDR3 DNA reads as TGTGCCAGCAGCTTGAACGGCAGGGGCGTCCAAGAGACCCAGTACTTC.

The chain combines TRBV7-9 with TRBJ1-3; unclear D gene. The CDR3 length is 14 residues. Trimming left V 5 bases short and J 0 bases short, with 8 bases between. The germline CDR1 and CDR2 sequences are SEHNR and FQNEAQ (reference sequence). The CDR3 loop reads CASSPGISGNTIYF. CDR3 nucleotide sequence: TGTGCCAGCAGCCCGGGTATCTCTGGAAACACCATATATTTT.

This clone appeared a single time. The chain links TRBV29-1 to TRBJ1-1; D is unclear. V lost 4 bases, J lost 6 bases, and 12 bases lay in between. The CDR3 has 12 residues. The V gene's germline CDR1 is SQVTM and CDR2 ANQGSEA. CDR3 sequence reads: CSVATRLPEAFF. CDR3 sequence (DNA): TGCAGCGTTGCAACCAGGCTCCCTGAAGCTTTCTTT.

This chain joins TRBV10-3 and TRBJ1-1; tentatively, D is TRBD1 (5 bases). Trimming removed 5 bases from V and 4 bases from J, with 23 bases in between. The CDR3 sequence is 17 residues long. The germline gives CDR1 ENHRY, CDR2 SYGVKD. The CDR3 nucleotides read TGTGCCATCAGTCCCGCCGCGGGGGGACGAATTTCCACTGAAGCTTTCTTT. Protein: CAISPAAGGRISTEAFF.

The chain has TRBV3-1 (or the pseudogene TRBV3-2) and TRBJ1-4; TRBD1 matches at 7 bases. Unmatched junction bases numbered 6, after V lost 0 bases and J lost 11 bases. Germline-derived CDR1 and CDR2 are LGHDT and YNNKEL (reference sequence). The CDR3 extends over 14 amino acids. The CDR3 reads CASSQDLTGRKLFF. The DNA of the CDR3 is TGTGCCAGCAGCCAAGACCTGACAGGGAGGAAACTGTTTTTT.

V and J are TRBV10-3 and TRBJ1-2, with TRBD1 as a possible D gene (5 bases). The germline V gene encodes CDR1 ENHRY and CDR2 SYGVKD. The CDR3 consists of 14 residues. Trimming took off 2 bases at V and 7 bases at J, with 14 bases between the two ends. The DNA of the CDR3 is TGTGCCATCAGTGAGCCGTTACGGGGGGGTGGCTACACCTTC. Protein: CAISEPLRGGGYTF.

In its sample, this clone was seen once. The rearrangement joins TRBV27 to TRBJ2-7; 10 positions match TRBD2. The germline V gene encodes CDR1 MNHEY and CDR2 SMNVEV (reference sequence). After removal of 1 base from V and 1 base from J, the junction contained 13 bases not matched to a gene. This CDR3 has 19 amino acids. The CDR3: CASSLYSGRAKRKSYEQYF. CDR3 in DNA: TGTGCCAGCAGTTTATACAGCGGGAGGGCTAAAAGAAAGTCCTACGAGCAGTACTTC.

V and J are TRBV6-5 and TRBJ2-7, with 8 bases identical to TRBD1. CDR3 size: 14 residues. Germline CDR1 reads MNHEY; CDR2 reads SVGAGI. V lost 7 bases to trimming and J lost 2 bases; unmatched junction nucleotides: 7. The DNA of the CDR3 is TGTGCCAGCATGGGGACAGGAGCTACCTACGAGCAGTACGTC. Its protein product is CASMGTGATYEQYV.

This clone was observed at least ten times. The rearrangement links TRBV7-9 to TRBJ1-1; D is perhaps TRBD1 (6 bases). Germline V gene data show CDR1 as SEHNR and CDR2 as FQNEAQ (reference sequence). The V end lost 5 bases, the J end lost 3 bases, and 10 bases lay between the germline ends. The CDR3 extends over 13 amino acids. CDR3 sequence reads: CASSPTGYTEAFF. The CDR3 nucleotides read TGTGCCAGCAGCCCCACAGGGTACACTGAAGCTTTCTTT. Looking up the rest from reference TRBV7-9 and TRBJ1-1 gives the full variable domain: DTGVSQNPRHKITKRGQNVTFRCDPISEHNRLYWYRQTLGQGPEFLTYFQNEAQLEKSRLLSDRFSAERPKGSFSTLEIQRTEQGDSAMYLCASSPTGYTEAFFGQGTRLTVV.

In nucleotides, the CDR3 is TGTGCCAGCAGCTTAGAGGGGGCAAGTGAAAAACTGTTTTTT. Its translation: CASSLEGASEKLFF. The rearrangement uses TRBV7-2 and TRBJ1-4; 7 bases are shared with TRBD1. Per germline, CDR1 SGHTA and CDR2 FQGNSA. Trimming removed 1 base from V and 7 bases from J; junction bases left unmatched: 3. CDR3 length: 14 residues.

The V call is TRBV6-5, the J call TRBJ2-3; 7 positions agree with TRBD1. CDR3 length: 13 residues. V lost 5 bases and J lost 3; bases outside the gene matches: 2. Germline values: CDR1 MNHEY, CDR2 SVGAGI. The CDR3 nucleotides are TGTGCCAGCAGTCCGGACAGGACAGATACGCAGTATTTT. Translating gives CASSPDRTDTQYF.

This chain connects TRBV6-5 to TRBJ1-2, with D perhaps matching TRBD1 (5 bases). CDR1 and CDR2 (germline): MNHEY, SVGAGI. The V gene lost 6 bases and the J gene lost 8 bases, with 19 bases spanning the gap. This CDR3 is built from 14 residues. The CDR3 DNA reads TGTGCCAGCAGCACGCCACTCGGGGGTTGGGGCTACACCTTC. Its translation is CASSTPLGGWGYTF.

The chain uses TRBV13 and TRBJ1-6, with 9 bases lining up with TRBD1. CDR3 length: 22 residues. The germline V gene encodes CDR1 PRHDT and CDR2 FYEKMQ (reference sequence). Unmatched junction bases numbered 21, after V lost 5 bases and J lost 1 base. In DNA form, the CDR3 reads TGTGCCAGCAGCGGAAGACCTCATGGGGACAGGGTTCAAGGTTCCTATAATTCACCCCTCCACTTT. Translation gives CASSGRPHGDRVQGSYNSPLHF. Complete variable domain (other parts from reference TRBV13 and TRBJ1-6): AAGVIQSPRHLIKEKRETATLKCYPIPRHDTVYWYQQGPGQDPQFLISFYEKMQSDKGSIPDRFSAQQFSDYHSELNMSSLELGDSALYFCASSGRPHGDRVQGSYNSPLHFGNGTRLTVT.

J is TRBJ2-5 and V is TRBV6-5; tentative D call: TRBD1 (5 bases). The germline V gene has CDR1 MNHEY and CDR2 SVGAGI. Trimming took off 8 bases at V and 1 base at J, with 8 bases between the two ends. This CDR3 comprises 12 residues. In nucleotides, the CDR3 is TGTGCCAGCGCAAGGGGCCAAGAGACCCAGTACTTC. It specifies CASARGQETQYF.

V gene TRBV6-5 combines with J gene TRBJ2-3, with D hard to call. The CDR3 sequence is 14 residues long. CDR1 and CDR2 from the germline V gene are MNHEY and SVGAGI. V lost 7 bases and J lost 0, with 11 bases in between. For the CDR3, the DNA is TGTGCCAGCAAGATGTTTAGTAGCACAGATACGCAGTATTTT. Protein product: CASKMFSSTDTQYF.